The following is a T cell receptor beta chain sequence with its context. TCRdb's table, derived via immunoSEQ multiplex PCR, lists solely in-frame clones and lacks some. The sample has almost 50,000 clones; around 91% are singletons. This CDR3 is 15 amino acids long. Unmatched junction bases numbered 6, after V lost 6 bases and J lost 0 bases. CDR1 and CDR2 (germline): KGHSH, LQKENI. These data originate in a study of T cell changes during pregnancy in multiple sclerosis. This TCR was recovered from a female donor in good health, enrolled as a control in a pregnancy study. This specimen was CD4+ T cells from peripheral blood mononuclear cells, taken in the second trimester of pregnancy. This sequence joins TRBV18 and TRBJ2-7; 9 positions match TRBD2. CDR3 nucleotide sequence: TGTGCCAGCTCCGCGGGACTAGCCTACTCCTACGAGCAGTACTTC. Amino acid sequence: CASSAGLAYSYEQYF. The whole variable domain, filled in from reference TRBV18 and TRBJ2-7, reads NAGVMQNPRHLVRRRGQEARLRCSPMKGHSHVYWYRQLPEEGLKFMVYLQKENIIDESGMPKERFSAEFPKEGPSILRIQQVVRGDSAAYFCASSAGLAYSYEQYFGPGTRLTVT.